This T cell receptor beta chain is from a study of OX40 agonist ivuxolimab in advanced cancers. Overall study context: Patients received intravenous ivuxolimab every 2 weeks at 0.01 to 10 mg/kg. Eligibility admitted prior anti-PD-1, anti-PD-L1 or anti-CTLA-4 therapy; about 39% had some. General study results and limits: Individuals who were partial responders at 0.1-3.0 mg/kg had clonal expansion that ranked among the lowest. By week 6 at 0.1 to 3.0 mg/kg, blood CD4+ and CD8+ T cells had expanded clonally.

The assay was immunoSEQ multiplex PCR, and TCRdb's table has in-frame clones only and misses some. This table holds approximately 15,000 clones, around three quarters found once. To note about this clone: The antigen remains unidentified.

Trimming removed 2 bases from V and 8 bases from J, with 12 bases in between. Looked up from germline, CDR1 is MGHDK and CDR2 is SYGVNS. The CDR3 has 14 residues. The chain couples TRBV25-1 to TRBJ1-4, with D hard to call. This sample comprised CD4+ or CD8+ T cells sorted from blood, obtained in a trial of the OX40 agonist ivuxolimab. The receptor comes from an adult with an advanced solid tumor such as melanoma, head and neck, liver or kidney cancer. CDR3 loop: CASSEPGLGEKLFF. The DNA for the CDR3 is TGTGCCAGCAGTGAACCGGGCCTGGGAGAAAAACTGTTTTTT.